The next 18 T cell receptor beta chains were all read from a single sample in a study of shared clonotypes between healthy human individuals. Some clones are missing from TCRdb's copy, which holds only in-frame ones; the method was immunoSEQ multiplex PCR. The repertoire consists of more than 850,000 clones, with approximately 78% occurring once and the leading ten covering more than 0.5%. The sequenced material came from memory CD4+ T cells from PBMCs. As to subset: CD45RA-negative fraction. The receptor source for this set is a man between 18 and 35 years old in good health. Some clones in this sample may be carry-over from other donors' samples.

The CDR3 DNA follows: TGTGCCAGCAGCATGGGAGCGGGCACACGGAGTAACTATGGCTACACCTTC. Its protein is CASSMGAGTRSNYGYTF. V is TRBV5-6 and J is TRBJ1-2; D is ambiguous. This CDR3 contains 17 residues. V gave up 4 bases and J gave up 1 base, with 20 bases separating them. Germline V CDR1 and CDR2: SGHDT, YYEEEE.

There are a few counts of this clone. V usage is TRBV19 and J usage is TRBJ2-7, with D possibly matching TRBD2 (6 bases). This CDR3 comprises 16 residues. Germline assignment: CDR1 LNHDA and CDR2 SQIVND (reference sequence). The V end was cut by 5 bases, the J end by 0 bases, with 17 bases between. In nucleotides, the CDR3 is TGTGCCAGTAGTCCCAAGGACACTAGCCCCTCCTACGAGCAGTACTTC. Amino acid sequence: CASSPKDTSPSYEQYF.

This clone has ten or more counts. J is TRBJ1-1 and V is TRBV2; D might be TRBD1 (5 bases). CDR3 length equals 16 residues. V was clipped by 8 bases and J by 1 base, with 20 bases between them. Germline CDR1 reads SNHLY; CDR2 reads FYNNEI. The CDR3 here is CASYEGPGVSNTEAFF. In DNA, the CDR3 is TGTGCCAGCTACGAAGGCCCGGGGGTTTCGAACACTGAAGCTTTCTTT.

The chain is built from TRBV11-2 and TRBJ2-1, with 10 bases that match TRBD2. Losses at the gene ends were 2 bases for V and 10 bases for J; bases not matched to a gene: 11. CDR1 and CDR2 (germline): SGHAT, FQNNGV. There are 16 residues in the CDR3. CDR3: CASSLMLAGGLGEQFF. The DNA of the CDR3 is TGTGCCAGCAGCTTAATGTTAGCGGGAGGATTAGGCGAGCAGTTCTTC.

DNA of the CDR3: TGTGCCAGCACCACAGGGACAGGATTAGGAAATCAGCCCCAGCATTTT. Translated, it gives CASTTGTGLGNQPQHF. The chain couples TRBV2 to TRBJ1-5, with 8 nucleotides matching TRBD1. CDR1 is SNHLY and CDR2 is FYNNEI in the germline V gene. The CDR3 runs to 16 residues. Losses at the gene ends were 7 bases for V and 4 bases for J; bases not matched to a gene: 12.

Note on this clone: The same CDR3 can be traced to other DNA sequences in this sample. The chain uses TRBV5-1 and TRBJ2-3, with 13 bases fitting TRBD2. Germline V gives CDR1 SGHRS, CDR2 YFSETQ. The CDR3 totals 15 residues. Losses at the gene ends were 4 bases for V and 3 bases for J; bases not matched to a gene: 2. The CDR3: CASSRTSGSTDTQYF. The CDR3 DNA sequence: TGCGCCAGCAGCCGGACTAGCGGGAGTACAGATACGCAGTATTTT.

This chain connects TRBV7-3 to TRBJ2-6; D perhaps matches TRBD2 (5 bases). This CDR3 region has 14 residues. In germline, CDR1 is SGHTA, CDR2 FQGTGA. V lost 6 bases to trimming and J lost 1 base, with 7 bases between them. The CDR3 nucleotides are TGTGCCAGCAGTCGAGGGTCTGGGGCCAACGTCCTGACTTTC. It yields the protein CASSRGSGANVLTF.

The chain recombines TRBV7-2 with TRBJ1-2; 7 nucleotides line up with TRBD1. The CDR3 spans 14 residues. Trimming at V came to 4 bases and at J to 12 bases, leaving 14 bases not matched to a gene. The germline CDR1 and CDR2 sequences are SGHTA and FQGNSA. For the CDR3, the DNA is TGTGCCAGCAGCTACCGACAGGGAACAGGGGTAGACACCTTC. Translated, it gives CASSYRQGTGVDTF.

On this clone: Other DNA sequences from this sample encode an identical CDR3 as well. J is TRBJ1-5 and V is TRBV6-5; the match to TRBD1 covers 8 bases. The CDR3 is made up of 14 amino acids. Germline-derived CDR1 and CDR2 are MNHEY and SVGAGI. The ends lost 5 bases at V and 2 bases at J; junction bases unmatched: 2. For the CDR3, the DNA is TGTGCCAGCAGTCAGGGGGCGGGCAATCAGCCCCAGCATTTT. Amino acids: CASSQGAGNQPQHF.

As for this clone: A far larger clone differs by one base, so this is likely a read error. The V gene is TRBV6-6, the J gene TRBJ1-1; TRBD1 matches 9 bases. The CDR3 totals 15 residues. V shed 5 bases and J 0 bases; nucleotides not matched to a gene: 4. Germline CDR1 and CDR2: MNHNY and SVGAGI (reference sequence). The CDR3 nucleotides read TGTGCCAGCAGTAAGGGACAGGGCATGAACACTGAAGCTTTCTTT. Translated: CASSKGQGMNTEAFF.

The CDR3 spells CASSLWGLAETKNIQYF. The CDR3 bases are TGTGCCAGCAGCTTATGGGGACTAGCCGAAACCAAAAACATTCAGTACTTC. This chain joins TRBV7-3 and TRBJ2-4, with 9 bases lining up with TRBD2. Trimming cost V 2 bases and J 2 bases; bases outside gene matches: 7. Germline V gives CDR1 SGHTA, CDR2 FQGTGA. CDR3 length equals 17 residues.

V and J are TRBV4-2 and TRBJ1-1, with D uncertain. Trimming pared 0 bases from V and 5 bases from J, leaving 10 bases between. The CDR3 contains 14 residues. Per germline, CDR1 LGHNA and CDR2 YNFKEQ. Here the CDR3 reads CASSQDRLQTEAFF. CDR3 coding DNA: TGTGCCAGCAGCCAAGATAGATTGCAGACTGAAGCTTTCTTT.

The gene calls are TRBV28 and TRBJ1-4; maybe TRBD1 (5 bases). Trimming removed 10 bases from V and 5 bases from J, with 17 bases in between. Germline V gene lookup returns CDR1 MDHEN and CDR2 SYDVKM. This CDR3 region has 14 residues. The CDR3: CATLRGTHNEKLFF. The CDR3 bases are TGTGCCACGCTACGGGGGACCCACAATGAAAAACTGTTTTTT.

The rearrangement joins TRBV18 to TRBJ2-2; 13 bases agree with TRBD2. Looked up from germline, CDR1 is KGHSH and CDR2 is LQKENI. The V gene end was trimmed by 5 bases and the J gene end by 5 bases; junction bases not matched to a gene: 8. The CDR3 spans 17 residues. CDR3 nucleotide sequence: TGTGCCAGCTCAGACGGACTAGCGGGAGTAGGAACCGGGGAGCTGTTTTTT. This gives the protein CASSDGLAGVGTGELFF.

The chain joins TRBV28 to TRBJ2-2; 8 bases are a match to TRBD1. Germline CDR1 is MDHEN and CDR2 is SYDVKM. The CDR3 loop spans 17 amino acids. The J segment lost 5 bases and the V segment lost 3 bases, leaving 11 bases of the junction unmatched. In DNA form, the CDR3 reads TGTGCCAGCAGTTTGGACAGGGTAGGGACGTCGACCGGGGAGCTGTTTTTT. Translation: CASSLDRVGTSTGELFF. Based on the CDR3 plus reference TRBV28 and TRBJ2-2, the full variable domain is DVKVTQSSRYLVKRTGEKVFLECVQDMDHENMFWYRQDPGLGLRLIYFSYDVKMKEKGDIPEGYSVSREKKERFSLILESASTNQTSMYLCASSLDRVGTSTGELFFGEGSRLTVL.

This sequence joins TRBV9 and TRBJ1-2; D remains ambiguous. The CDR3 covers 15 residues. V was pared by 3 bases and J by 2 bases, with 14 bases between. Per germline, CDR1 SGDLS and CDR2 YYNGEE. The CDR3 DNA reads as TGTGCCAGCAGCGGTGTGGGAATTACCAACTATGGCTACACCTTC. It codes for CASSGVGITNYGYTF.

The sample holds a few counts of this clone. The chain recombines TRBV25-1 with TRBJ2-1, with TRBD1 matching 8 bases. Trimming cost V 4 bases and J 4 bases; bases outside gene matches: 3. Germline CDR1 reads MGHDK; CDR2 reads SYGVNS. This CDR3 region has 14 residues. The CDR3 bases are TGTGCCAGCAGTGTTTGGACAGGGTACAATGAGCAGTTCTTC. Translating it yields CASSVWTGYNEQFF.

CDR3 nucleotides: TGCGCCAGCAGCCAAGAAAGGGGGCGCGGAGCTGAAGCTTTCTTT. It encodes CASSQERGRGAEAFF. V gene TRBV4-1 combines with J gene TRBJ1-1, with TRBD1 matching 7 bases. Germline V gene data show CDR1 as MGHRA and CDR2 as YSYEKL. The CDR3 extends over 15 amino acids. V gave up 0 bases and J gave up 6 bases; unmatched junction bases: 7.